The 32 T cell receptor beta chains presented below share a single source sample, sequenced in a study of OX40 agonist ivuxolimab in advanced cancers. TCRdb's copy holds only in-frame clones and misses some; the assay was immunoSEQ multiplex PCR. The sample records tens of thousands of clones, 75% to 90% being singletons. The sample in question was CD4+ or CD8+ T cells sorted from blood, obtained in a trial of the OX40 agonist ivuxolimab. These receptors came from an adult with an advanced solid tumor such as melanoma, head and neck, liver or kidney cancer.

The J gene is TRBJ2-7, the V gene TRBV19; a possible D gene is TRBD1 (5 bases). The V gene lost 10 bases and the J gene lost 6 bases, with 19 bases spanning the gap. CDR1 is LNHDA and CDR2 is SQIVND in the germline V gene (reference sequence). The CDR3 loop spans 13 amino acids. CDR3 sequence reads: CATSGHLSREQYF. CDR3 coding DNA: TGTGCCACCTCAGGACACCTGTCGCGCGAGCAGTACTTC.

The rearrangement uses TRBV12-5 and TRBJ2-1, with D tentatively TRBD1 or TRBD2 (5 bases each). Looked up from germline, CDR1 is LGHNT and CDR2 is FRNRAP. V was cut by 7 bases and J by 4 bases, with 17 bases left in between. This CDR3 contains 15 residues. This CDR3 reads CASAPGPISYNEQFF. The CDR3 DNA reads as TGTGCTAGTGCCCCGGGACCGATCTCATACAATGAGCAGTTCTTC.

The V gene is TRBV7-9, the J gene TRBJ1-6; D gene ambiguous. Germline CDR1 is SEHNR and CDR2 is FQNEAQ (reference sequence). The CDR3 covers 12 residues. Trimming took off 2 bases at V and 9 bases at J, with 5 bases between the two ends. The CDR3 nucleotides are TGTGCCAGCAGCTTAAAGGGTTCACCCCTCCACTTT. It specifies CASSLKGSPLHF.

V gene TRBV28 combines with J gene TRBJ1-3; D is ambiguous. The germline V gene has CDR1 MDHEN and CDR2 SYDVKM. The CDR3 length is 11 residues. Trimming took 7 bases from V and 0 from J, leaving 1 base between them. The CDR3 loop reads CASISGNTIYF. CDR3 coding DNA: TGTGCCAGCATCTCTGGAAACACCATATATTTT.

The chain is built from TRBV6-5 and TRBJ2-2; TRBD2 is a possible D gene (6 bases). From germline, CDR1 is MNHEY and CDR2 SVGAGI. Trimming removed 6 bases at V and 1 base at J, with 12 bases between. CDR3 length: 15 amino acids. CDR3 protein: CASRPSGLNTGELFF. For the CDR3, the DNA is TGTGCCAGCAGACCCTCGGGACTGAACACCGGGGAGCTGTTTTTT.

This chain links TRBV9 with TRBJ2-5; D not resolved. The CDR3 length is 12 residues. Trimming removed 4 bases at V and 5 bases at J, with 9 bases between. Looked up from germline, CDR1 is SGDLS and CDR2 is YYNGEE. The CDR3: CASSPFWETQYF. DNA for the CDR3: TGTGCCAGCAGCCCCTTTTGGGAGACCCAGTACTTC.

The chain recombines TRBV10-1 with TRBJ2-1, with 9 bases fitting TRBD2. This CDR3 has 15 amino acids. CDR1 is WNHNN, CDR2 SYGVQD, per germline (reference sequence). After removal of 5 bases from V and 3 bases from J, the junction contained 5 bases not matched to a gene. Here the CDR3 DNA reads TGCGCCAGCAGTATTTCTAGCGGGGACTACAATGAGCAGTTCTTC. Its protein product is CASSISSGDYNEQFF.

The CDR3 region is CASSLGGQGPHNEQFF. The CDR3 nucleotides read TGTGCCAGCAGCTTGGGGGGACAGGGTCCTCACAATGAGCAGTTCTTC. V usage is TRBV5-4 and J usage is TRBJ2-1; TRBD1 agrees at 9 bases. The length of the CDR3 is 16 residues. The V gene end was trimmed by 0 bases and the J gene end by 5 bases; junction bases not matched to a gene: 6. Germline CDR1 and CDR2: SGHNT and YYREEE (reference sequence).

This chain joins TRBV18 and TRBJ1-3; TRBD1 matches at 7 bases. CDR1 and CDR2 from the germline V gene are KGHSH and LQKENI. V lost 6 bases to trimming and J lost 0 bases; unmatched junction nucleotides: 5. The CDR3 spans 15 residues. The CDR3 region is CASSGQFSSGNTIYF. The CDR3 bases are TGTGCCAGCTCGGGACAGTTTAGCTCTGGAAACACCATATATTTT.

V gene TRBV7-6 combines with J gene TRBJ2-7; 7 nucleotides line up with TRBD1. V shed 1 base, J shed 5 bases, and the junction held 8 bases outside the gene matches. CDR1 and CDR2 (germline): SGHVS, FNYEAQ. The CDR3 is made up of 15 amino acids. CDR3 DNA: TGTGCCAGCAGCTTAGAATCCCGGGACAGCAACGAGCAGTACTTC. This translates into CASSLESRDSNEQYF.

This clone appeared once. The chain joins TRBV7-3 to TRBJ2-7; D unresolved. With 2 bases removed from V and 6 bases from J, the gap between germline ends came to 11 bases. Germline values: CDR1 SGHTA, CDR2 FQGTGA. CDR3 size: 13 residues. DNA of the CDR3: TGTGCCAGCAGCTTAGCTCCCCGCGGCGAGCAGTACTTC. Translated: CASSLAPRGEQYF.

The chain recombines TRBV5-1 with TRBJ2-3; the D gene is possibly TRBD2 (5 bases). Trimming took off 2 bases at V and 1 base at J, with 11 bases between the two ends. From germline, CDR1 is SGHRS and CDR2 YFSETQ. CDR3 length: 15 residues. The CDR3 DNA follows: TGCGCCAGCAGCTTTTTCTTGCGGGGCACAGATACGCAGTATTTT. It is translated as CASSFFLRGTDTQYF.

The chain's CDR3 is CASSLGGPYEQYF. The DNA for the CDR3 is TGTGCCAGCAGCTTAGGGGGGCCCTACGAGCAGTACTTC. The V call is TRBV7-2, the J call TRBJ2-7; TRBD1 is a possible D gene (6 bases). Looked up from germline, CDR1 is SGHTA and CDR2 is FQGNSA. Trimming removed 1 base from V and 2 bases from J, with 6 bases in between. The CDR3 extends over 13 amino acids.

This chain uses TRBV6-5 with TRBJ2-1; D gene ambiguous. The CDR3 length is 13 residues. In germline, CDR1 is MNHEY, CDR2 SVGAGI. Between the trimmed V and J ends, which lost 7 bases and 2 bases, there was a span of 9 bases. The chain's CDR3 is CASKQGPYNEQFF. DNA for the CDR3: TGTGCCAGCAAGCAAGGGCCCTACAATGAGCAGTTCTTC.

The rearrangement links TRBV5-1 to TRBJ2-7; D tentatively reads TRBD1 or TRBD2 (5 bases each). V was pared by 5 bases and J by 3 bases, with 9 bases between. Germline V gives CDR1 SGHRS, CDR2 YFSETQ. CDR3 length: 12 residues. CDR3 loop: CASSRDLYEQYF. The CDR3 region has the DNA TGCGCCAGCAGTCGGGACCTCTACGAGCAGTACTTC.

This chain connects TRBV7-9 to TRBJ1-4; 7 bases align to TRBD1. This CDR3 region has 15 residues. V shed 4 bases and J 8 bases; nucleotides not matched to a gene: 10. Germline CDR1 and CDR2: SEHNR and FQNEAQ (reference sequence). CDR3 loop: CASSYRQGIKEKLFF. CDR3 sequence (DNA): TGTGCCAGCAGCTACCGACAGGGAATTAAGGAAAAACTGTTTTTT. The whole variable domain, filled in from reference TRBV7-9 and TRBJ1-4, reads DTGVSQNPRHKITKRGQNVTFRCDPISEHNRLYWYRQTLGQGPEFLTYFQNEAQLEKSRLLSDRFSAERPKGSFSTLEIQRTEQGDSAMYLCASSYRQGIKEKLFFGSGTQLSVL.

This clone was observed a handful of times. The rearrangement uses TRBV4-1 and TRBJ1-5, with D uncertain. This CDR3 region has 14 residues. Germline V gene sequence: CDR1 MGHRA, CDR2 YSYEKL. The germline V and J ends were trimmed by 1 base and 1 base, with 5 bases remaining between them. The CDR3 sequence: CASSQVDSNQPQHF. The CDR3 nucleotides read TGCGCCAGCAGCCAAGTGGACAGCAATCAGCCCCAGCATTTT.

There are a few counts of this clone. This chain uses TRBV11-2 with TRBJ2-5, with TRBD1 identical over 8 bases. This CDR3 has 17 residues. With V trimmed by 1 base and J by 1 base, 8 bases remained unmatched. CDR1 is SGHAT and CDR2 is FQNNGV in the germline V gene. The CDR3 spells CASSLGSGTGFQETQYF. DNA of the CDR3: TGTGCCAGCAGCTTAGGCTCCGGGACAGGTTTCCAAGAGACCCAGTACTTC.

J is TRBJ2-7 and V is TRBV11-2; D is unclear. V lost 4 bases, J lost 3 bases, and 4 bases lay in between. The CDR3 totals 11 residues. Per the germline V gene, CDR1 is SGHAT and CDR2 is FQNNGV. The CDR3 here is CASSSNYEQYF. As DNA, the CDR3 is TGTGCCAGCAGCTCCAACTACGAGCAGTACTTC.

This clone has just one count. The chain is built from TRBV6-6 and TRBJ1-2, with unresolved D. The V end lost 1 base, the J end lost 5 bases, and 17 bases lay between the germline ends. CDR1 is MNHNY, CDR2 SVGAGI, per germline (reference sequence). This CDR3 is built from 16 residues. CDR3 coding DNA: TGTGCCAGCAGTTACTATCCGCCCAGCGATTTTTATGGCTACACCTTC. Its protein product is CASSYYPPSDFYGYTF.

The sample holds a few counts of this clone. The chain is built from TRBV7-2 and TRBJ1-4, with TRBD1 matching over 7 bases. The length of the CDR3 is 13 residues. V lost 5 bases to trimming and J lost 5 bases; unmatched junction nucleotides: 2. Germline V gene sequence: CDR1 SGHTA, CDR2 FQGNSA. CDR3 protein: CASSVQGNEKLFF. As DNA, the CDR3 is TGTGCCAGCAGCGTACAGGGGAATGAAAAACTGTTTTTT.

The V gene is TRBV10-3, the J gene TRBJ2-1; no reliable D call. Germline-derived CDR1 and CDR2 are ENHRY and SYGVKD. The CDR3 consists of 11 residues. The V and J ends lost 10 bases and 5 bases respectively, with 9 bases between them. CDR3 loop: CATVQNNEQFF. In nucleotides, the CDR3 is TGTGCCACCGTCCAGAACAATGAGCAGTTCTTC.

The chain combines TRBV5-6 with TRBJ1-1; D is undetermined. V dropped 1 base and J dropped 1 base, with 8 bases sitting between them. CDR3 size: 14 residues. Germline-derived CDR1 and CDR2 are SGHDT and YYEEEE. The CDR3 DNA reads as TGTGCCAGCAGCTTGTCCGGATGGAACACTGAAGCTTTCTTT. It translates to CASSLSGWNTEAFF.

The CDR3 here is CASSYVQQGVGANEKLFF. CDR3 nucleotide sequence: TGCGCCAGCAGCTACGTCCAACAGGGAGTCGGGGCTAATGAAAAACTGTTTTTT. The chain is built from TRBV5-1 and TRBJ1-4; TRBD1 is a possible D gene (6 bases). The CDR3 extends over 18 amino acids. V was trimmed by 3 bases and J by 3 bases, leaving 21 bases between them. Per the germline V gene, CDR1 is SGHRS and CDR2 is YFSETQ.

The chain recombines TRBV5-1 with TRBJ2-7; 16 bases map to TRBD2. The CDR3 runs 20 residues. V shed 3 bases and J 0 bases; nucleotides not matched to a gene: 12. CDR1 and CDR2 (germline): SGHRS, YFSETQ. DNA for the CDR3: TGCGCCAGCAGCTCAACCTTCTCCGGGACTAGCGGGAGGGCCTCCTACGAGCAGTACTTC. Translating gives CASSSTFSGTSGRASYEQYF. The full variable domain, completed using reference TRBV5-1 and TRBJ2-7, is KAGVTQTPRYLIKTRGQQVTLSCSPISGHRSVSWYQQTPGQGLQFLFEYFSETQRNKGNFPGRFSGRQFSNSRSEMNVSTLELGDSALYLCASSSTFSGTSGRASYEQYFGPGTRLTVT.

The rearrangement uses TRBV19 and TRBJ1-5; 9 bases are shared with TRBD1. CDR3 length: 16 amino acids. The germline CDR1 and CDR2 sequences are LNHDA and SQIVND (reference sequence). After removal of 11 bases from V and 3 bases from J, the junction contained 14 bases not matched to a gene. The CDR3 DNA is TGTGCCGGATCGTCCGGGACAGGGACCTTCAATCAGCCCCAGCATTTT. It yields the protein CAGSSGTGTFNQPQHF.

The chain is built from TRBV6-6 and TRBJ2-7; D unclear. The V gene lost 2 bases and the J gene lost 0 bases, with 5 bases spanning the gap. Germline assignment: CDR1 MNHNY and CDR2 SVGAGI (reference sequence). CDR3 size: 13 residues. The CDR3 protein is CASSYDISYEQYF. DNA of the CDR3: TGTGCCAGCAGTTACGACATCTCCTACGAGCAGTACTTC.

The J gene is TRBJ2-6, the V gene TRBV19; 9 nucleotides match TRBD1. Germline V gene sequence: CDR1 LNHDA, CDR2 SQIVND (reference sequence). The CDR3 has 17 residues. J was trimmed by 2 bases and V by 4 bases; bases with no gene match: 6. The CDR3 sequence is CASSTSGQGTGANVLTF. As DNA, the CDR3 is TGTGCCAGTAGTACGTCGGGACAGGGTACTGGGGCCAACGTCCTGACTTTC.

J is TRBJ2-1 and V is TRBV19, with 12 bases that match TRBD1. The CDR3 runs to 17 residues. Trimming cost V 1 base and J 6 bases; bases outside gene matches: 7. CDR1 is LNHDA and CDR2 is SQIVND in the germline V gene (reference sequence). As DNA, the CDR3 is TGTGCCAGTAGTATAGGCGGGACAGGGGGCCTGGGCAATGAGCAGTTCTTC. Translation: CASSIGGTGGLGNEQFF.

This sequence joins TRBV27 and TRBJ2-3, with 9 bases lining up with TRBD2. After removal of 2 bases from V and 2 bases from J, the junction contained 5 bases not matched to a gene. CDR3 length: 16 residues. Germline V CDR1 and CDR2: MNHEY, SMNVEV (reference sequence). CDR3 sequence: CASSLAGLALTDTQYF. The CDR3 DNA sequence: TGTGCCAGCAGTTTAGCGGGACTAGCTCTCACAGATACGCAGTATTTT.

The chain links TRBV2 to TRBJ2-5; possibly TRBD1 for D (6 bases). V gave up 6 bases and J gave up 2 bases, with 13 bases separating them. This CDR3 region has 14 residues. CDR1 is SNHLY, CDR2 FYNNEI, per germline. The CDR3 region is CASRNYREQETQYF. The DNA of the CDR3 is TGTGCCAGCAGAAATTACAGGGAACAAGAGACCCAGTACTTC.

The chain links TRBV11-3 to TRBJ1-1; D gene uncertain. CDR1 is SGHNT, CDR2 YENEEA, per germline. The CDR3 extends over 13 amino acids. The germline V and J ends were trimmed by 1 base and 1 base, with 4 bases remaining between them. The CDR3 bases are TGTGCCAGCAGCTTAGGAGGGAACACTGAAGCTTTCTTT. Translated: CASSLGGNTEAFF.